The entry that follows covers one TCR beta chain sequence. What it binds is unknown. The entry originates in a study of cytomegalovirus exposure and HLA in healthy donors. Study-wide results and limits: As was reported, the classifier diagnosed cytomegalovirus status with high specificity and sensitivity. A missense variant in DCLRE1C was later tied to TCR beta V- and J-gene trimming. The study designated fewer than 200 TCR beta chains cytomegalovirus-associated. In vitro assays verified that a few CMV-associated chains recognized CMV antigens specifically.

The CDR3 runs to 14 residues. In germline, CDR1 is SGHNT, CDR2 YENEEA. V dropped 4 bases and J dropped 2 bases, with 12 bases sitting between them. Use of 60 Vbeta and 13 Jbeta primers characterized the PCR. Clones were sequenced by immunoSEQ multiplex PCR, and TCRdb holds only the in-frame ones, with some missing. The sample contains around 160,000 clones, 65% to 80% of which appear only once. Sequencing was carried out using PBMCs. The receptor was isolated from a woman aged 40 to 50 in good health and CMV-seropositive. The V call is TRBV11-3, the J call TRBJ2-7; TRBD1 is a possible D gene (6 bases). CDR3 DNA: TGTGCCAGCAGCTCCCGGGACACTACCTACGAGCAGTACTTC. It yields the protein CASSSRDTTYEQYF. The whole variable domain, filled in from reference TRBV11-3 and TRBJ2-7, reads EAGVVQSPRYKIIEKKQPVAFWCNPISGHNTLYWYLQNLGQGPELLIRYENEEAVDDSQLPKDRFSAERLKGVDSTLKIQPAELGDSAVYLCASSSRDTTYEQYFGPGTRLTVT.